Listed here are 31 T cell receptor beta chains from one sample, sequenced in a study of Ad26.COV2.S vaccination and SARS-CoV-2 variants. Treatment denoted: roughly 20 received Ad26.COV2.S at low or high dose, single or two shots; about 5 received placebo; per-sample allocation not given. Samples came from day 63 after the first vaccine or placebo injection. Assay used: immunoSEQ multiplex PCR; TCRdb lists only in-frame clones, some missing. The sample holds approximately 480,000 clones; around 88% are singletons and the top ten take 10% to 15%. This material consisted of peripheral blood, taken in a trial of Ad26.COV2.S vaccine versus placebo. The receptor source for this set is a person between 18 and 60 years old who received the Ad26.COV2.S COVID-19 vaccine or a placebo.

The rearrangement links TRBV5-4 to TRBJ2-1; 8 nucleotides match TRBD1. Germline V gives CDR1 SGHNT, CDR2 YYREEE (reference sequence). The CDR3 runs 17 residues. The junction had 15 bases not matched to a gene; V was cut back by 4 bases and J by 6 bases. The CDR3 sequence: CASSPSPGTGQSNEQFF. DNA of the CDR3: TGTGCCAGCAGCCCCTCGCCCGGGACAGGTCAATCCAATGAGCAGTTCTTC.

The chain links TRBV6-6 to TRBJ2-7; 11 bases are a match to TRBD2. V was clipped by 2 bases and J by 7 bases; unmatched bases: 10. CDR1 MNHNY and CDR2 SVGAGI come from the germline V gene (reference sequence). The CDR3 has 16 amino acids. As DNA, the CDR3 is TGTGCCAGCAGTTACCTAAATAGCGGGAGGGCCGGTGAGCAGTACTTC. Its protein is CASSYLNSGRAGEQYF.

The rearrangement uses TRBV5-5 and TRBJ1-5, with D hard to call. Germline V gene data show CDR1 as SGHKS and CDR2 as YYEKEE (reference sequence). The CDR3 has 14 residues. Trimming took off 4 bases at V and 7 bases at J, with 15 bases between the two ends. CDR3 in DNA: TGTGCCAGCAGCCCCGGGCCTTGGGAACAGCCCCAGCATTTT. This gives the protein CASSPGPWEQPQHF. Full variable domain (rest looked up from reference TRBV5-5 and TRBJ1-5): DAGVTQSPTHLIKTRGQQVTLRCSPISGHKSVSWYQQVLGQGPQFIFQYYEKEERGRGNFPDRFSARQFPNYSSELNVNALLLGDSALYLCASSPGPWEQPQHFGDGTRLSIL.

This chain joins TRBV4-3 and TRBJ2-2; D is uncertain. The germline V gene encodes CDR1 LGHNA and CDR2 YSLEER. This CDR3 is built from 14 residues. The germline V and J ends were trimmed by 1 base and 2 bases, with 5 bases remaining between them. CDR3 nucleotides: TGCGCCAGCAGCCAAGTGCTAAACACCGGGGAGCTGTTTTTT. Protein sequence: CASSQVLNTGELFF.

For the CDR3, the DNA is TGTGCCAGCAGTATCCGCCCCGGGACAGGGAAGAACATTCAGTACTTC. It is translated as CASSIRPGTGKNIQYF. The chain is built from TRBV27 and TRBJ2-4; 9 bases map to TRBD1. Germline CDR1 is MNHEY and CDR2 is SMNVEV (reference sequence). The V segment lost 5 bases and the J segment 7 bases; nucleotides outside the gene matches: 12. This CDR3 contains 16 residues.

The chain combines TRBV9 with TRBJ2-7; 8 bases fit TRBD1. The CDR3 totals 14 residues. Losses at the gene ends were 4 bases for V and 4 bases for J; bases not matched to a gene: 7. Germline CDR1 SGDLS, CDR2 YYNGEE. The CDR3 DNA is TGTGCCAGCAGCCCTCGACAGGGGTTTTACGAGCAGTACTTC. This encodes CASSPRQGFYEQYF.

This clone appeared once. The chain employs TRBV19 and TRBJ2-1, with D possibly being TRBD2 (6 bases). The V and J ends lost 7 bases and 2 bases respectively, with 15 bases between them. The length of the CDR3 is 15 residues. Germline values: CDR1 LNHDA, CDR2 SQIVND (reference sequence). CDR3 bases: TGTGCCAGTACCGCAGCGGGCCCAGCCTACAATGAGCAGTTCTTC. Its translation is CASTAAGPAYNEQFF.

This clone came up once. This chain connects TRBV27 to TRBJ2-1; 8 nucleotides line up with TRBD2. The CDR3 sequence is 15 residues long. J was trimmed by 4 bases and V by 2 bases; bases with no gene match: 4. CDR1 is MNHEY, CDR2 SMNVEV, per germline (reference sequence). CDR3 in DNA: TGTGCCAGCAGTTTAGCGACTAGCGTATACAATGAGCAGTTCTTC. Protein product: CASSLATSVYNEQFF.

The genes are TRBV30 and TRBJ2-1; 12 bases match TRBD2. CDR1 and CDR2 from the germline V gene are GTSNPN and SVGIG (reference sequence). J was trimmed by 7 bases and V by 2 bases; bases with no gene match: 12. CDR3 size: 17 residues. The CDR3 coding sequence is TGTGCCTGGAGTAACCGCCCTAGCGGGAGGGCCTGGAATGAGCAGTTCTTC. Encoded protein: CAWSNRPSGRAWNEQFF. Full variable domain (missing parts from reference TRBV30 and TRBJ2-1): SQTIHQWPATLVQPVGSPLSLECTVEGTSNPNLYWYRQAAGRGLQLLFYSVGIGQISSEVPQNLSASRPQDRQFILSSKKLLLSDSGFYLCAWSNRPSGRAWNEQFFGPGTRLTVL.

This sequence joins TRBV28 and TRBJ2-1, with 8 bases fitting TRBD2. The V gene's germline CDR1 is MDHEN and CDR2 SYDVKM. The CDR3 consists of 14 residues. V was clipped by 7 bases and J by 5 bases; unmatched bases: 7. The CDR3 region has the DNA TGTGCCAGCAAGAGCGGGAGTTGGCACAATGAGCAGTTCTTC. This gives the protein CASKSGSWHNEQFF.

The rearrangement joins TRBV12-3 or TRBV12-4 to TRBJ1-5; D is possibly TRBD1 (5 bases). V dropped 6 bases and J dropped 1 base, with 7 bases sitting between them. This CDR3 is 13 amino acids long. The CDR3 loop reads CASRGTSNQPQHF. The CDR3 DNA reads TGTGCCAGCAGAGGGACGAGCAATCAGCCCCAGCATTTT.

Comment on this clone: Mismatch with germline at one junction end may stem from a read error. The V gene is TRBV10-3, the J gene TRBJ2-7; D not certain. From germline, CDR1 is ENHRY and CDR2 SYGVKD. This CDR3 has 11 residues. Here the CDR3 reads CAISELKALVF. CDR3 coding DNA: TGTGCCATCAGTGAGTTGAAGGCGTTGGTCTTC.

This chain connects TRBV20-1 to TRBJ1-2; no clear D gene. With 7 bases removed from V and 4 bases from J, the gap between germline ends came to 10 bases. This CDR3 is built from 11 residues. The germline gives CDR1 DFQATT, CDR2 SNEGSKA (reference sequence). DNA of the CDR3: TGCAGTGTTAAGAGATCCTATGGCTACACCTTC. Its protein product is CSVKRSYGYTF.

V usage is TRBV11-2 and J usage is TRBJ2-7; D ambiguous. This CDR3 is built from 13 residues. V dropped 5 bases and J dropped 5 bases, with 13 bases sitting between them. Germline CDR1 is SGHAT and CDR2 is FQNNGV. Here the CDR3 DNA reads TGTGCCAGCAGCCCCTATCTTCTCCACGAGCAGTACTTC. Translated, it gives CASSPYLLHEQYF.

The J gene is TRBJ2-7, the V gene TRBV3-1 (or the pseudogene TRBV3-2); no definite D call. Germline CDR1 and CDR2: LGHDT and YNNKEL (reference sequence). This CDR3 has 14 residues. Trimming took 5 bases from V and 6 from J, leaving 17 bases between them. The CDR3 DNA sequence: TGTGCCAGCAGCTCCCGGTCATCCAATGCCGAGCAGTACTTC. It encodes CASSSRSSNAEQYF.

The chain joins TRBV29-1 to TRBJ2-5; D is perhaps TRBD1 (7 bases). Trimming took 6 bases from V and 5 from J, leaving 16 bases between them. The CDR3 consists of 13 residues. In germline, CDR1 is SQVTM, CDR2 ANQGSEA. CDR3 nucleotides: TGCAGCGTCAGGGGGGCAGGGGAGGAGACCCAGTACTTC. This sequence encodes CSVRGAGEETQYF.

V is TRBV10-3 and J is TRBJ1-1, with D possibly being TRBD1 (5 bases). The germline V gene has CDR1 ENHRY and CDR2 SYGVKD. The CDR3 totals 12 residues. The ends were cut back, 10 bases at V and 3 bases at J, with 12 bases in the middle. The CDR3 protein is CATQRGDTEAFF. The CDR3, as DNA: TGTGCCACTCAAAGAGGGGACACTGAAGCTTTCTTT.

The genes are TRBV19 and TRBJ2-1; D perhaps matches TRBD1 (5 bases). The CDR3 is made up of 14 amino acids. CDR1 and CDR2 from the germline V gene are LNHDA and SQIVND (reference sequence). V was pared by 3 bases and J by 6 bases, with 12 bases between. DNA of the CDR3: TGTGCCAGTAGTATTCAGGGTTGGTTCAATGAGCAGTTCTTC. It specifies CASSIQGWFNEQFF.

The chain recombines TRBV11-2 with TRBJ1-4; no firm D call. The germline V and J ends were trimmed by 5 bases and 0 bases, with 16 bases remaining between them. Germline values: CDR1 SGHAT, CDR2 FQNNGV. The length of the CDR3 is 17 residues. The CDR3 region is CASSQRWGVATNEKLFF. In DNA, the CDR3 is TGTGCCAGCAGCCAACGTTGGGGAGTCGCAACTAATGAAAAACTGTTTTTT.

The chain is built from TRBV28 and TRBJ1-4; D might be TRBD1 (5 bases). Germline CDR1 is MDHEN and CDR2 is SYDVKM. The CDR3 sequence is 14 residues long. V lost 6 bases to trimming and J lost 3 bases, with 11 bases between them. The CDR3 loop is CASSRAGANEKLFF. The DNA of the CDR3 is TGTGCCAGCAGCAGGGCGGGGGCTAATGAAAAACTGTTTTTT.

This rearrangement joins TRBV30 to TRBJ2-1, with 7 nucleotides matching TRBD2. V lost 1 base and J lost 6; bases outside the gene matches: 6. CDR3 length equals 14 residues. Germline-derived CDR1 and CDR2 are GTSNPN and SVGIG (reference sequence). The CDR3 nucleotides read TGTGCCTGGAGTGGGGGCGGGAGTAGCAATGAGCAGTTCTTC. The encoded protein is CAWSGGGSSNEQFF. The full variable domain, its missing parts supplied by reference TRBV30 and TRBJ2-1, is SQTIHQWPATLVQPVGSPLSLECTVEGTSNPNLYWYRQAAGRGLQLLFYSVGIGQISSEVPQNLSASRPQDRQFILSSKKLLLSDSGFYLCAWSGGGSSNEQFFGPGTRLTVL.

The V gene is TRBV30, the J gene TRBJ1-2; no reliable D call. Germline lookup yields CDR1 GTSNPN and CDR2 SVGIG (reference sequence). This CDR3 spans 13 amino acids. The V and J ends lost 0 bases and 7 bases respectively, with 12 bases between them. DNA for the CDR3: TGTGCCTGGAGTGTAGCTGGGGAGGCTGGCTACACCTTC. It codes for CAWSVAGEAGYTF. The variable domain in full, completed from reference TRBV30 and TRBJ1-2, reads SQTIHQWPATLVQPVGSPLSLECTVEGTSNPNLYWYRQAAGRGLQLLFYSVGIGQISSEVPQNLSASRPQDRQFILSSKKLLLSDSGFYLCAWSVAGEAGYTFGSGTRLTVV.

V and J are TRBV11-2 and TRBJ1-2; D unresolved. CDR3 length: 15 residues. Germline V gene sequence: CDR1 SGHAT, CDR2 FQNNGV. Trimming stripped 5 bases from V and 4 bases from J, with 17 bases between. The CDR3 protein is CASSTPGRLTYGYTF. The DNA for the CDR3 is TGTGCCAGCAGCACCCCCGGCAGGCTTACCTATGGCTACACCTTC. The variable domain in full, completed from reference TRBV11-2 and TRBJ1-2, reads EAGVAQSPRYKIIEKRQSVAFWCNPISGHATLYWYQQILGQGPKLLIQFQNNGVVDDSQLPKDRFSAERLKGVDSTLKIQPAKLEDSAVYLCASSTPGRLTYGYTFGSGTRLTVV.

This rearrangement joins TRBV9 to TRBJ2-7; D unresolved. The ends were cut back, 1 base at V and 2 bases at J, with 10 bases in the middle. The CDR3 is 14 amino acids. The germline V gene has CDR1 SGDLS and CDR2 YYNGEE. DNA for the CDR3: TGTGCCAGCAGCGTACAGGCACAACCCTACGAGCAGTACTTC. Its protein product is CASSVQAQPYEQYF. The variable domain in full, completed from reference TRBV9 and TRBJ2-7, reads DSGVTQTPKHLITATGQRVTLRCSPRSGDLSVYWYQQSLDQGLQFLIQYYNGEERAKGNILERFSAQQFPDLHSELNLSSLELGDSALYFCASSVQAQPYEQYFGPGTRLTVT.

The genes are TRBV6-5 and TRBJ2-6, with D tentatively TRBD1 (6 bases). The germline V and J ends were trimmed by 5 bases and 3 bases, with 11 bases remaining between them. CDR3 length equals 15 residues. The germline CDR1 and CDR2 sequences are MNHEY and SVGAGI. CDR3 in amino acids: CASSSRGFGANVLTF. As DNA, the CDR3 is TGTGCCAGCAGTAGCAGGGGTTTTGGGGCCAACGTCCTGACTTTC.

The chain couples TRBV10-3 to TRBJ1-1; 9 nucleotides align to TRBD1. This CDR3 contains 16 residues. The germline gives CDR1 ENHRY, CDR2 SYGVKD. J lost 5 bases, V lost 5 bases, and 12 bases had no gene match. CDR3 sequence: CAISLSIPGTGTEAFF. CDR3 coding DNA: TGTGCCATCAGTCTTAGCATTCCCGGGACAGGGACTGAAGCTTTCTTT.

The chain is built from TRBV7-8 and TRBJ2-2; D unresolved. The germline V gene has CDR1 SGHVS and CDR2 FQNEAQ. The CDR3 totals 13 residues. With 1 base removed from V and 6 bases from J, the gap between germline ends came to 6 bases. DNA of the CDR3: TGTGCCAGCAGCTTAGGTTCGGCCGGGGAGCTGTTTTTT. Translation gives CASSLGSAGELFF.

The CDR3 is CASSISGNQPQHF. For the CDR3, the DNA is TGTGCCAGTAGTATTTCGGGCAATCAGCCCCAGCATTTT. The V gene is TRBV19, the J gene TRBJ1-5; no clear D. Germline lookup yields CDR1 LNHDA and CDR2 SQIVND (reference sequence). CDR3 length: 13 residues. V dropped 3 bases and J dropped 2 bases, with 5 bases sitting between them.

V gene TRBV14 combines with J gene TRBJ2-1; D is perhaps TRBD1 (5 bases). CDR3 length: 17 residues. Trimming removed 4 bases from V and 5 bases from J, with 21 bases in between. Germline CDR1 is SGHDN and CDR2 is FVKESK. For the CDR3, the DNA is TGTGCCAGCAGCCCCCATCTAGGTGAAGGGGCGGACAATGAGCAGTTCTTC. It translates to CASSPHLGEGADNEQFF.

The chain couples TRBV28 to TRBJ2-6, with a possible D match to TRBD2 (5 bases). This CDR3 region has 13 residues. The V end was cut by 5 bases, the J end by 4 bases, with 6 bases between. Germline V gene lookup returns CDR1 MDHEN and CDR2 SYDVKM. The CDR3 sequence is CASSPGGANVLTF. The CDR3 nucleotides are TGTGCCAGCAGTCCGGGGGGGGCCAACGTCCTGACTTTC.

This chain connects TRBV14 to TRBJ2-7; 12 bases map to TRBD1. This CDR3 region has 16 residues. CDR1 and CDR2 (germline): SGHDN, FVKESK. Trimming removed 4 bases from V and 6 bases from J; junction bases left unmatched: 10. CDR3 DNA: TGTGCCAGCAGCCCCCGAGCCGGGACAGGGGGCGCCGAGCAGTACTTC. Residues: CASSPRAGTGGAEQYF. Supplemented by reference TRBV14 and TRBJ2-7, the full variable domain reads EAGVTQFPSHSVIEKGQTVTLRCDPISGHDNLYWYRRVMGKEIKFLLHFVKESKQDESGMPNNRFLAERTGGTYSTLKVQPAELEDSGVYFCASSPRAGTGGAEQYFGPGTRLTVT.